This passage covers 5 T cell receptor beta chains from one sample sequenced in a study of vaccination and CD4 T cells after COVID-19. Sequencing of cultured CD4+ T cell DNA used the Oncomine TCR Beta short-read assay. TCRdb reanalysed the PCR reads using MiXCR and keeps one entry per CDR3 protein. The sample yields more than 8,500 distinct CDR3 sequences, about 50% seen once. The treatment: approximately 10-day PBMC culture with coronavirus spike peptide pools or control peptides (ViraFEST assay). CD4+ T cells that came from the unexposed donor were collected before the COVID-19 pandemic (2011-2018). Antigens of these TCRs are unknown. The specimen was CD4+ T cells from blood, cultured in vitro. The receptors were sampled from a human donor in good health.

V gene TRBV5-1 combines with J gene TRBJ2-4; D possibly corresponds to TRBD1 (6 bases). Germline assignment: CDR1 SGHRS and CDR2 YFSETQ. With 3 bases removed from V and 7 bases from J, the gap between germline ends came to 8 bases. The CDR3 consists of 12 residues. Here the CDR3 DNA reads TGCGCCAGCAGCTCTGACAGGAACATTCAGTACTTC. Amino acid sequence: CASSSDRNIQYF. The full variable domain, rest sourced from reference TRBV5-1 and TRBJ2-4, is KAGVTQTPRYLIKTRGQQVTLSCSPISGHRSVSWYQQTPGQGLQFLFEYFSETQRNKGNFPGRFSGRQFSNSRSEMNVSTLELGDSALYLCASSSDRNIQYFGAGTRLSVL.

The chain uses TRBV29-1 and TRBJ1-4; 8 bases fit TRBD1. The CDR3 runs to 14 residues. CDR1 and CDR2 from the germline V gene are SQVTM and ANQGSEA. The J segment lost 8 bases and the V segment lost 3 bases, leaving 8 bases of the junction unmatched. Here the CDR3 DNA reads TGCAGCGTTGATGAGAGACAGGGGAGGGAAAAACTGTTTTTT. Translation gives CSVDERQGREKLFF.

The chain couples TRBV28 to TRBJ1-4; TRBD1 is a possible D gene (5 bases). The ends were cut back, 4 bases at V and 10 bases at J, with 28 bases in the middle. Per germline, CDR1 MDHEN and CDR2 SYDVKM. This CDR3 region has 18 residues. The CDR3 bases are TGTGCCAGCAGTTCCAATCCCGGGACTGGCGACGGAGGCGGAAAACTGTTTTTT. Translated, it gives CASSSNPGTGDGGGKLFF.

The V and J genes are TRBV9 and TRBJ1-1; D gene uncertain. CDR1 and CDR2 (germline): SGDLS, YYNGEE. This CDR3 has 20 amino acids. V was clipped by 1 base and J by 2 bases, with 27 bases between them. The CDR3 sequence: CASSVREEGGLWWGNTEAFF. In DNA form, the CDR3 reads TGTGCCAGCAGCGTACGGGAGGAAGGTGGGCTATGGTGGGGAAACACTGAAGCTTTCTTT. Supplemented by reference TRBV9 and TRBJ1-1, the full variable domain reads DSGVTQTPKHLITATGQRVTLRCSPRSGDLSVYWYQQSLDQGLQFLIQYYNGEERAKGNILERFSAQQFPDLHSELNLSSLELGDSALYFCASSVREEGGLWWGNTEAFFGQGTRLTVV.

In this sample, this clonotype turned up a few times. The genes are TRBV7-7 and TRBJ2-2; no definite D call. Per germline, CDR1 SSHAT and CDR2 FNYEAQ (reference sequence). V lost 2 bases and J lost 1, with 2 bases in between. This CDR3 comprises 13 residues. CDR3 nucleotides: TGTGCCAGCAGCTTAAAGAACACCGGGGAGCTGTTTTTT. It translates to CASSLKNTGELFF. Variable domain in full (rest from reference TRBV7-7 and TRBJ2-2): GAGVSQSPRYKVTKRGQDVTLRCDPISSHATLYWYQQALGQGPEFLTYFNYEAQPDKSGLPSDRFSAERPEGSISTLTIQRTEQRDSAMYRCASSLKNTGELFFGEGSRLTVL.